This T cell receptor beta chain was sequenced for a study of long-term antiretroviral therapy in people with HIV. Study-level information: It was about a decade before the 2015 immediate-ART recommendation that the earliest samples were taken. Points from the study as a whole: Subsequent to ART, diversity was augmented yet persisted below that of transplant donor controls. For ART adherence, viral resistance and therapy changes, no data were available. When set beside controls, HIV repertoires had CDR3 length ranges that were narrower.

The CDR3 consists of 14 residues. V dropped 2 bases and J dropped 0 bases, with 7 bases sitting between them. CDR1 and CDR2 (germline): SEHNR, FQNEAQ (reference sequence). A v3.0 immunoSEQ assay was performed at survey level. Generated by immunoSEQ multiplex PCR, the TCRdb table keeps only in-frame clones and is missing some. Found here are 20,000 to 25,000 clones, around 80% of them singletons; the top ten hold just under 9.5%. In the case of this clone: The target antigen is unknown.

This receptor was identified in a woman between 40 and 50 years old with HIV. The sequences come from unsorted PBMCs, collected 4.1 years after starting antiretroviral therapy. This chain connects TRBV7-9 to TRBJ1-1; D unresolved. The CDR3 reads CASSLTGMNTEAFF. CDR3 sequence (DNA): TGTGCCAGCAGCTTAACGGGGATGAACACTGAAGCTTTCTTT.